This TCR beta chain emerged from a study of tumor-infiltrating lymphocytes in primary liver carcinoma. Study details: The patient group consisted of men and women aged 30 to 69 years. Notes on the study in general: Top-250-clone fractions were significantly higher in tumors than in blood (p = 0.039).

Concerning this clonotype: Its target is unknown. The CDR3 ends on some other residue instead of the conserved phenylalanine or tryptophan, so this is likely a read error.

Constant-region priming of around 530 ng total RNA yielded TCR beta cDNA. Modified slightly, ARM-PCR produced TCR beta libraries over three nested multiplex PCR rounds. Two initial PCR rounds of around 10 cycles each paired TRBV1-TRBV30 forward primers with a C-beta reverse primer. TCRdb re-called the multiplex PCR reads with MiXCR, one entry per CDR3 protein. The sample lists around 35,000 distinct CDR3 sequences; around 80% were seen once. The CDR3 is made up of 14 amino acids. V lost 6 bases and J lost 1, with 13 bases in between. Germline V gives CDR1 MGHRA, CDR2 YSYEKL. Unsorted bulk tissue, about 17-34 mg of it, served as the source for co-extraction of RNA and DNA. Resecting the tumor surgically was how the patients' primary liver carcinoma was treated.

This TCR came from a man in his forties with primary liver carcinoma and hepatitis B virus infection. The sequenced sample was tumor-adjacent normal liver tissue. This sequence joins TRBV4-1 and TRBJ2-7, with D unclear. The CDR3 sequence is CASSHRSDSYEQYL. The CDR3, as DNA: TGCGCCAGCAGTCATAGAAGCGATTCCTACGAGCAGTACCTC.